A selection of T cell receptor beta chains follows, all from one sample in a study of T cells in Graves' hyperthyroidism and ophthalmopathy. TCRdb recomputed calls from the multiplex PCR reads with MiXCR, one row per CDR3 protein. Of 250,000 to 300,000 distinct CDR3 sequences listed, 13% to 15% are singletons. Sequencing input: blood. These receptors all come from a woman aged 40 to 49 with Graves' hyperthyroidism that later progressed to Graves' ophthalmopathy. Each CDR3 is given with its conserved first and last residue. D genes are given only for firm matches. Clone size is given for some rows only: seen once, a few or many times, or a class if the clone is expanded.

j_call v_call clone_size d_call cdr3_nt cdr3_aa
TRBJ1-2 TRBV10-3 few NA TGTGCCATCAGTCGGGACCCCGGGGATGGCTACACCTTC CAISRDPGDGYTF
TRBJ2-5 TRBV24-1 many TRBD1 TGTGCCACCAGTGAGTCGACAGGGGGGGAGACCCAGTACTTC CATSESTGGETQYF
TRBJ1-5 TRBV3-1 many NA TGTGCCAGCAGCGTCCGGGGCGCCCGGCAGCCCCAGCATTTT CASSVRGARQPQHF
TRBJ2-1 TRBV18 many NA TGTGCCAGCTCCCCACTAGGGGGGTCCTACAATGAGCAGTTCTTC CASSPLGGSYNEQFF
TRBJ1-2 TRBV11-2 many NA TGTGCCAGCAGCTCCATCCGGGGGGGGGCGGCCGTTGACTATGGCTACACCTTC CASSSIRGGAAVDYGYTF
TRBJ2-1 TRBV5-1 many NA TGCGCCAGCAGCCATAATAGCGGCCACAATGAGCAGTTCTTC CASSHNSGHNEQFF
TRBJ2-7 TRBV12-3/TRBV12-4 NA NA TGTGCCAGCAGTTTAGGATCGGCGGAGTACGAGCAGTACTTC CASSLGSAEYEQYF
TRBJ2-7 TRBV5-1 many NA TGCGCCAGCAGCCTGAGTGATGGGGGCTTGACTAGGTACGAGCAGTACTTC CASSLSDGGLTRYEQYF
TRBJ2-7 TRBV5-1 NA NA TGCGCCAGCAGCGCCGACCTTGGGAGGTTTTGGAACGAGCAGTACTTC CASSADLGRFWNEQYF
TRBJ2-7 TRBV2 many NA TGTGCCAGCAGTGGGATCAGGGCCGAGCAGTACTTC CASSGIRAEQYF
TRBJ1-4 TRBV3-1 few NA TGTGCCAGCCGCAGGTCAGAAAATGAAAAACTGTTTTTT CASRRSENEKLFF
TRBJ1-3 TRBV10-3 many NA TGTGCCATCAGTGAAGGGGAGAGCTCTGGAAACACCATATATTTT CAISEGESSGNTIYF
TRBJ2-7 TRBV27 many NA TGTGCCAGCAGTTTAGATGGCACTGCCTACGAGCAGTACTTC CASSLDGTAYEQYF
TRBJ1-1 TRBV7-9 many NA TGTGCCAGCAGACAACCGAACACTGAAGCTTTCTTT CASRQPNTEAFF
TRBJ2-5 TRBV3-1 many NA TGTGCCAGCAGCCAGTCACTCGAGCAGACCCAGTACTTC CASSQSLEQTQYF
TRBJ2-1 TRBV28 many NA TGTGCCAGCAGTACCACTTTAGCGTTTGAGCAGTTCTTC CASSTTLAFEQFF
TRBJ2-5 TRBV19 NA NA TGTGCCAGTAGTATTATGGGTTGGGAGACCCAGTACTTC CASSIMGWETQYF
TRBJ2-1 TRBV10-1 many NA TGCGCCAGCAGTGAGTCCTCCAGAAGCTCCTACAATGAGCAGTTCTTC CASSESSRSSYNEQFF
TRBJ2-7 TRBV20-1 few NA TGCAGTGCTGCTTCAGGGGCTTACGGATACGAGCAGTACTTC CSAASGAYGYEQYF
TRBJ1-1 TRBV30 many NA TGTGCCTGGACGAACTACCCCAAATTTCCGAAGAACACTGAAGCTTTCTTT CAWTNYPKFPKNTEAFF
TRBJ2-1 TRBV5-1 many TRBD2 TGCGCCAGCAGCTTGGCCCCAGCGGGAGCAGGCAATGAGCAGTTCTTC CASSLAPAGAGNEQFF
TRBJ2-7 TRBV4-1 many NA TGCGCCAGCAGCCAAAAATTGAGCTCCTACGAGCAGTACTTC CASSQKLSSYEQYF
TRBJ2-7 TRBV28 many TRBD2 TGTGCCAGCAGTTTATGGCTAGCGGGCCGCTACGAGCAGTACTTC CASSLWLAGRYEQYF
TRBJ2-1 TRBV24-1 many TRBD2 TGTGCCACCAGTGATAGGCGGGGGGGCTCCCACAATGAGCAGTTCTTC CATSDRRGGSHNEQFF
TRBJ2-2 TRBV2 many TRBD2 TGTGCCAGCAGGGACCTGACTAGCGGGAAGGCGGGCACCGGGGAGCTGTTTTTT CASRDLTSGKAGTGELFF
TRBJ2-1 TRBV27 few NA TGTGCCAGCAGTTTCTGGATGGGCCCTACGGGGGAGCAGTTCTTC CASSFWMGPTGEQFF
TRBJ2-7 TRBV19 many NA TGTGCCAGTAGTATAGAAGCGGGCGGCTACGAGCAGTACTTC CASSIEAGGYEQYF
TRBJ1-1 TRBV12-3/TRBV12-4 many NA TGTGCCAGCAGTCACTCTATTCGCCGCACTGAAGCTTTCTTT CASSHSIRRTEAFF
TRBJ2-5 TRBV6-1 few TRBD1 TGTGCCAGCAGTGGCCGACAGGGGCGACAAGAGACCCAGTACTTC CASSGRQGRQETQYF
TRBJ1-5 TRBV28 many TRBD1 TGTGCCAGCGCCAAGGACAGGGGGGAAGTTGGGGACCAGCCCCAGCATTTT CASAKDRGEVGDQPQHF
TRBJ1-2 TRBV6-1 many NA TGTGCCAGCAGTAAAGAGACAGGCAACTATGGCTACACCTTC CASSKETGNYGYTF
TRBJ2-1 TRBV20-1 many NA TGCAGTGCTAGAGTGTTCGGACTGGTCTACAATGAGCAGTTCTTC CSARVFGLVYNEQFF
TRBJ1-1 TRBV6-1 few NA TGTGCCAGCAGTGAAGTAAGTTGGAACACTGAAGCTTTCTTT CASSEVSWNTEAFF
TRBJ2-5 TRBV11-2 many NA TGTGCCAGCAGCCTCCTATCGGAGACCCAGTACTTC CASSLLSETQYF
TRBJ2-7 TRBV3-1 NA NA TGTGCCAGCAGCCAAGGACTTGAACCTGACGAGCAGTACTTC CASSQGLEPDEQYF
TRBJ2-7 TRBV6-5 NA TRBD2 TGTGCCAGCAGTTACGTTCTAGCGGGGGCCTACGAGCAGTACTTC CASSYVLAGAYEQYF
TRBJ2-4 TRBV9 many NA TGTGCCAGCAGCGCGACAGGCTTAGCCAAAAACATTCAGTACTTC CASSATGLAKNIQYF
TRBJ2-5 TRBV5-1 NA TRBD1 TGCGCCAGCAGCTCGGGACAGGGGATACGGGAGACCCAGTACTTC CASSSGQGIRETQYF
TRBJ1-2 TRBV11-2 many TRBD1 TGTGCCAGCAGGGAGGGCAGGGGGGGATCCAACTATGGCTACACCTTC CASREGRGGSNYGYTF
TRBJ1-1 TRBV25-1 many NA TGTGCCAGCAGTAAAGGGAGGGACACTGAAGCTTTCTTT CASSKGRDTEAFF
TRBJ2-7 TRBV7-9 NA TRBD1 TGTGCCGGCAGCCTAGGCACGACAGGGGTGATTGAGCAGTACTTC CAGSLGTTGVIEQYF